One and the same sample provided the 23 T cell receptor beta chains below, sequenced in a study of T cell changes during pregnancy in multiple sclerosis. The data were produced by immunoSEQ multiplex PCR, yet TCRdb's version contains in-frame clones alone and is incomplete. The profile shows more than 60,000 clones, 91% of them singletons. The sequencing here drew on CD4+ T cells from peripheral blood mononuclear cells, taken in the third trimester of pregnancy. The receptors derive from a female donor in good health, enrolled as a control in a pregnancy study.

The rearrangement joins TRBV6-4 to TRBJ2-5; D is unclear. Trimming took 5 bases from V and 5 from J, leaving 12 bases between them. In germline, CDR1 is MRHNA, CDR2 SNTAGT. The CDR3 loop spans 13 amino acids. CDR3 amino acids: CASSTGAWETQYF. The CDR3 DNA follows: TGTGCCAGCAGTACCGGTGCCTGGGAGACCCAGTACTTC.

CDR3 bases: TGTGCCTGGAGTCCCCTAGCGGGGGGCCATACGCAGTATTTT. It encodes CAWSPLAGGHTQYF. The chain employs TRBV30 and TRBJ2-3; 11 bases are shared with TRBD2. The V gene end was trimmed by 2 bases and the J gene end by 7 bases; junction bases not matched to a gene: 5. Per the germline V gene, CDR1 is GTSNPN and CDR2 is SVGIG (reference sequence). This CDR3 region has 14 residues.

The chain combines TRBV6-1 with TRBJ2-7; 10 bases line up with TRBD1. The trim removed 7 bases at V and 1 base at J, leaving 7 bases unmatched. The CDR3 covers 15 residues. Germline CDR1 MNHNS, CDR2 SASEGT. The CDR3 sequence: CASKLRTGGSYEQYF. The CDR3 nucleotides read TGTGCCAGCAAATTGCGGACAGGGGGGTCCTACGAGCAGTACTTC.

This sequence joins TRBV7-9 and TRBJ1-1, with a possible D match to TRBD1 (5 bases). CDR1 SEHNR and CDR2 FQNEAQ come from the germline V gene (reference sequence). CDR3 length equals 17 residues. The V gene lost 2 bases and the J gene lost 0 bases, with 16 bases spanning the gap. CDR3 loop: CASSLSGRASLNTEAFF. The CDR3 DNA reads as TGTGCCAGCAGCTTATCGGGCAGGGCATCGTTGAACACTGAAGCTTTCTTT.

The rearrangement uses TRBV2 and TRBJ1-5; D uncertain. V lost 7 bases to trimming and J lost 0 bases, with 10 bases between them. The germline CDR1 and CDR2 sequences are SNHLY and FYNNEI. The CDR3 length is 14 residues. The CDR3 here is CASTEHGSNQPQHF. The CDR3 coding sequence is TGTGCCAGCACCGAGCATGGTAGCAATCAGCCCCAGCATTTT.

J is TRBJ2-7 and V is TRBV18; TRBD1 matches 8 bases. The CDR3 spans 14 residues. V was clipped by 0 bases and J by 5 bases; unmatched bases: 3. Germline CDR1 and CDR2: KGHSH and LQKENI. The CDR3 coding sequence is TGTGCCAGCTCACCACCGGCAGGGGGCGACGAGCAGTACTTC. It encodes CASSPPAGGDEQYF.

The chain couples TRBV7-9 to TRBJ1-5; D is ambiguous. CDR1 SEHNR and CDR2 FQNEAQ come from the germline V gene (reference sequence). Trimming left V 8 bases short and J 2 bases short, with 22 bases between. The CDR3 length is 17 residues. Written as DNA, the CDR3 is TGTGCCAGCGCCAAATTTTCGGTCGCGAGGGGCAATCAGCCCCAGCATTTT. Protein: CASAKFSVARGNQPQHF.

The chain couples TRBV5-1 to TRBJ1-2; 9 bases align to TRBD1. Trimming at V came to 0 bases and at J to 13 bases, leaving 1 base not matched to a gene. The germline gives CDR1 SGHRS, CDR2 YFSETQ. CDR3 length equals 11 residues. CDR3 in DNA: TGCGCCAGCAGCTTGGACAGGGGGCCCACCTTC. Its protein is CASSLDRGPTF. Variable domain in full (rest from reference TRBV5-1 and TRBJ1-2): KAGVTQTPRYLIKTRGQQVTLSCSPISGHRSVSWYQQTPGQGLQFLFEYFSETQRNKGNFPGRFSGRQFSNSRSEMNVSTLELGDSALYLCASSLDRGPTFGSGTRLTVV.

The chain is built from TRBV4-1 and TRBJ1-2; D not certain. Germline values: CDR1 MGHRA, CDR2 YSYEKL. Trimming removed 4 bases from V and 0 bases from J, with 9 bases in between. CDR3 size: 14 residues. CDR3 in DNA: TGCGCCAGCAGCCTCACCGAGTCTAACTATGGCTACACCTTC. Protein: CASSLTESNYGYTF.

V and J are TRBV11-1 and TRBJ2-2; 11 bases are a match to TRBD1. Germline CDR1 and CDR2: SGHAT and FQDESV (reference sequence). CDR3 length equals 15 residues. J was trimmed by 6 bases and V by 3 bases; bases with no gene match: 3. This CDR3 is CASSLDRGRAGELFF. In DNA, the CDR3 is TGTGCCAGCAGCTTGGACAGGGGGCGAGCCGGGGAGCTGTTTTTT.

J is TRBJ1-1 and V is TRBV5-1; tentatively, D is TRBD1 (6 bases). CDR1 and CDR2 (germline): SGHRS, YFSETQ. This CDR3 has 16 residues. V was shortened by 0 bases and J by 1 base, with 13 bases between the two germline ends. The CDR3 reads CASSLGYTGSNTEAFF. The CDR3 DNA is TGCGCCAGCAGCTTGGGTTATACAGGGTCGAACACTGAAGCTTTCTTT.

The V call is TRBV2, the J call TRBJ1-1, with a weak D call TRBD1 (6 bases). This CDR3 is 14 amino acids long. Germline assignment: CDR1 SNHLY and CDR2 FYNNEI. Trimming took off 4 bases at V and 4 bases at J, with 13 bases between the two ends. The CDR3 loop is CASSGKGGGTEAFF. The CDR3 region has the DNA TGTGCCAGCAGTGGAAAGGGAGGGGGCACTGAAGCTTTCTTT.

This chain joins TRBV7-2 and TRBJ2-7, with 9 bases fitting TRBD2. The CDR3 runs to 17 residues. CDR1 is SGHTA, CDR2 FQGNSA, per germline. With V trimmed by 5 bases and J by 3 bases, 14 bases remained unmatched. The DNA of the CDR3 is TGTGCCAGCAGCCTGTCCGGGACTAGCCCCTACCTCTACGAGCAGTACTTC. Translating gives CASSLSGTSPYLYEQYF.

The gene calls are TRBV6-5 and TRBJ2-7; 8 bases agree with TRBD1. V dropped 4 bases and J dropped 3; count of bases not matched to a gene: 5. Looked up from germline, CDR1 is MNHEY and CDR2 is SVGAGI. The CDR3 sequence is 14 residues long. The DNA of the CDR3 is TGTGCCAGCAGTTTTAGGACAGGGAACTACGAGCAGTACTTC. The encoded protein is CASSFRTGNYEQYF.

The CDR3 here is CASSVDLRTGELFF. CDR3 sequence (DNA): TGTGCCAGCAGCGTAGATCTTCGCACCGGGGAGCTGTTTTTT. The chain has TRBV9 and TRBJ2-2; D ambiguous. The CDR3 runs 14 residues. Germline assignment: CDR1 SGDLS and CDR2 YYNGEE. V lost 0 bases and J 4 bases, leaving 7 bases between the germline ends. The whole variable domain, filled in from reference TRBV9 and TRBJ2-2, reads DSGVTQTPKHLITATGQRVTLRCSPRSGDLSVYWYQQSLDQGLQFLIQYYNGEERAKGNILERFSAQQFPDLHSELNLSSLELGDSALYFCASSVDLRTGELFFGEGSRLTVL.

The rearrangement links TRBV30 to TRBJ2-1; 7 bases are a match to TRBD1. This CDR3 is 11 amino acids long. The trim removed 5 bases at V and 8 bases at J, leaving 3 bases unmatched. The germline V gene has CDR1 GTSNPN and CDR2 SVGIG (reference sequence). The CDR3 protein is CAWAQGHEQFF. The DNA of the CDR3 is TGTGCCTGGGCACAGGGGCATGAGCAGTTCTTC.

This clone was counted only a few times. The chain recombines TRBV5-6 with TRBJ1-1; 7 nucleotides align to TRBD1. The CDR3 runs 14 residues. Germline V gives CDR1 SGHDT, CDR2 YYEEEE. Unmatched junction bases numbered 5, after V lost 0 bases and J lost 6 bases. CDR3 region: CASSLGQGRAEAFF. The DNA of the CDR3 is TGTGCCAGCAGCTTGGGACAGGGTCGGGCTGAAGCTTTCTTT. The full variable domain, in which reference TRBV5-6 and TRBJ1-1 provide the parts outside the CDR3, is DAGVTQSPTHLIKTRGQQVTLRCSPKSGHDTVSWYQQALGQGPQFIFQYYEEEERQRGNFPDRFSGHQFPNYSSELNVNALLLGDSALYLCASSLGQGRAEAFFGQGTRLTVV.

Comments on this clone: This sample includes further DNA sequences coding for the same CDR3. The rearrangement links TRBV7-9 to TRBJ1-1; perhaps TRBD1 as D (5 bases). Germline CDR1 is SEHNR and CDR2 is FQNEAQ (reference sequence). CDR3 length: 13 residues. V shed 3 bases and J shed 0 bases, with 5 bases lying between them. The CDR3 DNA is TGTGCCAGCAGCTTGGACATGAACACTGAAGCTTTCTTT. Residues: CASSLDMNTEAFF.

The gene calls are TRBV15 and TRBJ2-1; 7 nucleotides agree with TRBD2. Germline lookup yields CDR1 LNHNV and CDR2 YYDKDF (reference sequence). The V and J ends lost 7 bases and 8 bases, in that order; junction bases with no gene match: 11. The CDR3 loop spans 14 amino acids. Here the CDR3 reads CATKWGGGFDEQFF. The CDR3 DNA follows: TGTGCCACCAAGTGGGGGGGTGGGTTTGATGAGCAGTTCTTC.

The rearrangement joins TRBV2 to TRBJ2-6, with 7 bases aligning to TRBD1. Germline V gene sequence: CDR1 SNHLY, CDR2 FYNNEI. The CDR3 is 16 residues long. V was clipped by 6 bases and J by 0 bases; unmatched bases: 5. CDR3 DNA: TGTGCCAGCAGACGGGACAGCGGCTCTGGGGCCAACGTCCTGACTTTC. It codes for CASRRDSGSGANVLTF.

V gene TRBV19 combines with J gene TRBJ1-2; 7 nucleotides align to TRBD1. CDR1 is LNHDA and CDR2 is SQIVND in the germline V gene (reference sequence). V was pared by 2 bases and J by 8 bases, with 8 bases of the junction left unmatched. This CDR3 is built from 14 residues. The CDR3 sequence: CASSIRTGAWGYTF. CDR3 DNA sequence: TGTGCCAGTAGTATAAGGACAGGCGCTTGGGGCTACACCTTC.

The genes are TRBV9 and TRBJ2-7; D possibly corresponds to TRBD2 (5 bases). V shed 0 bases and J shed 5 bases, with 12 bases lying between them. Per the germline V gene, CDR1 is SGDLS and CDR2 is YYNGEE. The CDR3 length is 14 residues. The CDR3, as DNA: TGTGCCAGCAGCGTAGCTCCCGGGAAAGACGAGCAGTACTTC. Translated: CASSVAPGKDEQYF.

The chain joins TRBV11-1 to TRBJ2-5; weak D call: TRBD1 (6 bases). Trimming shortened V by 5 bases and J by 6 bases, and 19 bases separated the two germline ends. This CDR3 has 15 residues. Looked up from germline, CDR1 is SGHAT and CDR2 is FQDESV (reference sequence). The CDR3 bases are TGTGCCAGCAGCCCTGACAGGATTAATGTGAAGACCCAGTACTTC. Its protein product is CASSPDRINVKTQYF.